Each of the 11 T cell receptor beta chains below was sequenced from the same sample in a study of blood T cell repertoires in COVID-19. Only in-frame clones appear in the TCRdb table, and some are missing; sequencing was by immunoSEQ multiplex PCR. Of approximately 300,000 clones listed, around 87% were seen once; the top ten hold 1%. The sequenced sample was peripheral blood. The receptors shown here come from a man aged 50-59 years with active or convalescent COVID-19.

The J gene is TRBJ2-3, the V gene TRBV3-1 (or the pseudogene TRBV3-2); D might be TRBD2 (6 bases). Trimming took 4 bases from V and 6 from J, leaving 14 bases between them. Germline lookup yields CDR1 LGHDT and CDR2 YNNKEL (reference sequence). CDR3 length equals 14 residues. CDR3 coding DNA: TGTGCCAGCAGCCCCCGGGGGAGAGGTGATACGCAGTATTTT. Its translation is CASSPRGRGDTQYF.

The rearrangement uses TRBV29-1 and TRBJ1-2, with TRBD1 identical over 8 bases. The CDR3 is made up of 12 amino acids. V was clipped by 5 bases and J by 3 bases; unmatched bases: 2. CDR1 is SQVTM and CDR2 is ANQGSEA in the germline V gene. CDR3 sequence reads: CSVSDRDYGYTF. CDR3 DNA: TGCAGCGTTTCGGACAGGGACTATGGCTACACCTTC. The whole variable domain, filled in from reference TRBV29-1 and TRBJ1-2, reads SAVISQKPSRDICQRGTSLTIQCQVDSQVTMMFWYRQQPGQSLTLIATANQGSEATYESGFVIDKFPISRPNLTFSTLTVSNMSPEDSSIYLCSVSDRDYGYTFGSGTRLTVV.

The rearrangement joins TRBV30 to TRBJ1-1, with 9 bases aligning to TRBD1. This CDR3 has 12 residues. Germline-derived CDR1 and CDR2 are GTSNPN and SVGIG (reference sequence). The V gene end was trimmed by 8 bases and the J gene end by 3 bases; junction bases not matched to a gene: 4. Here the CDR3 reads CAEDRGDTEAFF. CDR3 bases: TGTGCCGAAGACAGGGGGGACACTGAAGCTTTCTTT. Variable domain in full (rest from reference TRBV30 and TRBJ1-1): SQTIHQWPATLVQPVGSPLSLECTVEGTSNPNLYWYRQAAGRGLQLLFYSVGIGQISSEVPQNLSASRPQDRQFILSSKKLLLSDSGFYLCAEDRGDTEAFFGQGTRLTVV.

This chain joins TRBV11-1 and TRBJ1-4; D may be TRBD1 (6 bases). V lost 5 bases and J lost 4, with 14 bases in between. This CDR3 has 15 amino acids. The germline V gene has CDR1 SGHAT and CDR2 FQDESV (reference sequence). CDR3 region: CASSATGDSNEKLFF. In nucleotides, the CDR3 is TGTGCCAGCAGCGCGACAGGAGACAGTAATGAAAAACTGTTTTTT. The full variable domain, in which reference TRBV11-1 and TRBJ1-4 provide the parts outside the CDR3, is EAEVAQSPRYKITEKSQAVAFWCDPISGHATLYWYRQILGQGPELLVQFQDESVVDDSQLPKDRFSAERLKGVDSTLKIQPAELGDSAMYLCASSATGDSNEKLFFGSGTQLSVL.

A note on this clone: Different DNA sequences within this sample yield the same CDR3. The chain employs TRBV6-5 and TRBJ2-5; 9 positions agree with TRBD2. The germline CDR1 and CDR2 sequences are MNHEY and SVGAGI. The CDR3 has 15 amino acids. Losses at the gene ends were 7 bases for V and 5 bases for J; bases not matched to a gene: 11. CDR3 sequence: CASTKLAGSRETQYF. The CDR3 DNA reads as TGTGCCAGCACCAAACTAGCGGGCTCGAGGGAGACCCAGTACTTC.

The rearrangement joins TRBV6-1 to TRBJ2-1; TRBD2 agrees at 9 bases. The germline V gene encodes CDR1 MNHNS and CDR2 SASEGT. The CDR3 has 15 residues. The J segment lost 6 bases and the V segment lost 2 bases, leaving 5 bases of the junction unmatched. The CDR3 reads CASSESGTSFNEQFF. CDR3 in DNA: TGTGCCAGCAGTGAAAGCGGGACTAGCTTCAATGAGCAGTTCTTC.

V gene TRBV28 combines with J gene TRBJ1-5; D is uncertain. The CDR3 has 15 amino acids. Trimming removed 4 bases at V and 0 bases at J, with 10 bases between. The germline CDR1 and CDR2 sequences are MDHEN and SYDVKM. CDR3 coding DNA: TGTGCCAGCAGTTCACTCGGGATTAGCAATCAGCCCCAGCATTTT. It specifies CASSSLGISNQPQHF.

V and J are TRBV24-1 and TRBJ2-5, with 8 bases aligning to TRBD2. After removal of 4 bases from V and 4 bases from J, the junction contained 7 bases not matched to a gene. CDR3 length: 15 amino acids. CDR1 KGHDR and CDR2 SFDVKD come from the germline V gene. The DNA of the CDR3 is TGTGCCACCAGTGAGCTCCCGGGAGGGCCAGAGACCCAGTACTTC. It encodes CATSELPGGPETQYF.

V and J are TRBV5-1 and TRBJ2-1; D gene unclear. With 4 bases removed from V and 2 bases from J, the gap between germline ends came to 4 bases. Germline CDR1 reads SGHRS; CDR2 reads YFSETQ. The CDR3 contains 12 residues. In DNA, the CDR3 is TGCGCCAGCAGCACTACCTACAATGAGCAGTTCTTC. Its translation is CASSTTYNEQFF.

This clone was seen a few times. CDR3 sequence (DNA): TGTGCCTGGACCCACCTAGCGGGAGGGCCGATCGAGCAGTACTTC. Amino acid sequence: CAWTHLAGGPIEQYF. The chain employs TRBV30 and TRBJ2-7, with 12 nucleotides matching TRBD2. Per the germline V gene, CDR1 is GTSNPN and CDR2 is SVGIG (reference sequence). Unmatched junction bases numbered 10, after V lost 4 bases and J lost 6 bases. This CDR3 is 15 amino acids long. Supplemented by reference TRBV30 and TRBJ2-7, the full variable domain reads SQTIHQWPATLVQPVGSPLSLECTVEGTSNPNLYWYRQAAGRGLQLLFYSVGIGQISSEVPQNLSASRPQDRQFILSSKKLLLSDSGFYLCAWTHLAGGPIEQYFGPGTRLTVT.

The chain combines TRBV11-2 with TRBJ1-1; TRBD1 agrees at 7 bases. The CDR3 runs 12 residues. With 6 bases clipped from V and 7 bases from J, the junction kept 5 bases outside the gene matches. CDR1 is SGHAT, CDR2 FQNNGV, per germline. The CDR3 reads CASRSNRGEAFF. CDR3 nucleotide sequence: TGTGCCAGCAGGAGTAACAGGGGTGAAGCTTTCTTT.